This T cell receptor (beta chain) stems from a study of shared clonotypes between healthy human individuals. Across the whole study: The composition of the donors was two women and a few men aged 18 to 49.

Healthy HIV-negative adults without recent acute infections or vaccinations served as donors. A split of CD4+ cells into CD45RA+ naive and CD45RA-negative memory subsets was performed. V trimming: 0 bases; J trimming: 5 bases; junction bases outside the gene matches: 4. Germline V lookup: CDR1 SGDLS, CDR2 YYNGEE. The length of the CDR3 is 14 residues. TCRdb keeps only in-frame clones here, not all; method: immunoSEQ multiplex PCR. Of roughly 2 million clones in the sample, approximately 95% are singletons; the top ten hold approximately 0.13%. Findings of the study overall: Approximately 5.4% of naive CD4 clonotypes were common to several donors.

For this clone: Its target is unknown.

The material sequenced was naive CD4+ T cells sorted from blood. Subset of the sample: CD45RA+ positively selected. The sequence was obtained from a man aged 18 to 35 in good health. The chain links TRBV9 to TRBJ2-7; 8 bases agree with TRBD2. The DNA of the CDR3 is TGTGCCAGCAGCGTAGGCGGGAGGTTCCACGAGCAGTACTTC. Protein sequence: CASSVGGRFHEQYF.